This T cell receptor (beta chain) was captured in a study of CD8 T cells in Susac syndrome (dated by TCRdb to the late 2010s). A note on the overall study: The study used repertoire sequencing to test whether antigen drove CD8+ T cell activation and differentiation in Susac syndrome. The research as a whole found: The number of individuals in the TCR sequencing and HLA analysis was acknowledged as relatively small.

Worth noting for this clonotype: Its antigen is unknown. No base quality information exists; no much larger clone differs at one position.

RNA was extracted using the RNeasy kit, and roughly 0.5 to 1 microgram was reverse transcribed with random hexamers. TCR beta CDR3 regions were amplified with the immunoSEQ multiplex PCR assay covering 54 Vbeta and 13 Jbeta segments. To correct PCR amplification bias, a synthetic template baseline was used for both primer optimization and computational correction. The paper's data handling went like this. Reads were assigned to V, D and J genes according to IMGT and analyzed in immunoSEQ Analyzer, with only productive sequences retained. Clonality was calculated as one minus the Shannon entropy normalized by log2 of the number of productive unique sequences. Public and private clones were assessed among the 100 most prevalent clones of each patient and control. Susac-specific clones were defined as absent from healthy and MS cohorts, some 1,000 published viral clones and other ImmuneACCESS disease sequences. The raw public data were reprocessed by TCRdb itself: fastp quality trimming at Q25, MiXCR clonotype calling, in-frame beta chains only. Each entry merges the rows of one CDR3 protein and shows their most common DNA and genes. The V and J calls reflect TCRdb's pipeline rather than the authors' work. This sample has 150,000 to 200,000 distinct CDR3 sequences in its table, and approximately 93% of those were observed once. The ten most abundant clones make up about 0.1% of the sample.

From the germline V gene, CDR1 is SGDLS and CDR2 is YYNGEE. V sheds 0 bases and J sheds 4 bases, leaving 11 bases between their ends. The CDR3, cysteine through phenylalanine, is 15 amino acids long. Solely the CDR3 DNA is kept, with 45 bases framed from the first base. Peripheral blood CD8+ and CD4+ T cells from healthy donors, Susac syndrome patients and multiple sclerosis patients were profiled using high-throughput TCR beta sequencing. Healthy donors were included as age- and sex-matched controls. CD8+ TEMRA cells were enriched by FACS, while bulk CD8+ and CD4+ T cells were purified by magnetic negative isolation. Blood was collected in EDTA tubes and processed within 24 hours, with PBMCs isolated through density gradient centrifugation. PBMCs destined for TCR sequencing were cryopreserved in liquid nitrogen and later thawed in a 37 °C water bath. The sorted or isolated CD4+, CD8+ and CD8+ TEMRA cells had a purity of 90% or higher.

The rearranged chain carries TRBV9 and TRBJ1-5; the D segment could be TRBD1, given 5 matching bases. This clonotype originated in a human donor in good health. The sequencing sample was made of CD4+ T cells from PBMCs. The DNA is TGTGCCAGCAGCGTAGCCGGGGGGGAAAATCAGCCCCAGCATTTT. Translated, this is CASSVAGGENQPQHF.